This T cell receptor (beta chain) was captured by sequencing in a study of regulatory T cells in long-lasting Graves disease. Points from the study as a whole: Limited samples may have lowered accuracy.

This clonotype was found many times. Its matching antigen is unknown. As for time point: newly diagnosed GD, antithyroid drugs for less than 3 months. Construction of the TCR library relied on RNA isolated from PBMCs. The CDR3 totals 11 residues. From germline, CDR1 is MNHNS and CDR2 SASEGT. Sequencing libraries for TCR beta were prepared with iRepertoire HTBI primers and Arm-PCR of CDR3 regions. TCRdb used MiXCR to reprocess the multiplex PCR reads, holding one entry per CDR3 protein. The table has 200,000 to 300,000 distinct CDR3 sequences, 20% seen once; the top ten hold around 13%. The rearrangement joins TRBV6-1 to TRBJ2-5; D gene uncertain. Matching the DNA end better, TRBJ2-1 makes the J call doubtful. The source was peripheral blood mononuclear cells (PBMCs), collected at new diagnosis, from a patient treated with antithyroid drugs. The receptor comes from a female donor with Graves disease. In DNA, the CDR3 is TGTGCCAGCGGTGGAATGGGTGAGCAGTTCTTC. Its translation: CASGGMGEQFF.